The text below deals with one T cell receptor beta chain. Antigen specificity is unknown. This CDR3 is 14 amino acids long. Trimming left V 6 bases short and J 2 bases short, with 13 bases between. CDR1 is LNHDA, CDR2 SQIVND, per germline (reference sequence). The data stem from a study of cytomegalovirus exposure and HLA in healthy donors. At the level of the study: Of some 400 genotyped donors, approximately 80% clustered with self-reported Caucasian donors.

Study-wide findings and caveats: As a later analysis showed, a missense DCLRE1C variant was linked to trimming of TCR beta V- and J-genes.

Both 60 Vbeta primers and 13 Jbeta primers went into the PCR. Repertoires were generated with immunoSEQ multiplex PCR, while TCRdb's copy carries only in-frame clones and drops some. This table holds around 130,000 clones, 60% to 85% found once. The sequenced sample consisted of PBMCs. This sequence was found in a woman in her thirties or forties in good health and CMV-seropositive. This rearrangement joins TRBV19 to TRBJ1-1; D ambiguous. Written as DNA, the CDR3 is TGTGCCAGTAGATCCCGCGGCTCCAACACTGAAGCTTTCTTT. Translation: CASRSRGSNTEAFF.